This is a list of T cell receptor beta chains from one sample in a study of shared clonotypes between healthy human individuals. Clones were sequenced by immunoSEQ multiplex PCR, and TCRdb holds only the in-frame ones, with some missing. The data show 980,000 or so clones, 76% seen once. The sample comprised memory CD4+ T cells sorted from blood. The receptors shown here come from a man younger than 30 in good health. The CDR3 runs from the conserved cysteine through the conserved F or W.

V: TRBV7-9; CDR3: CASSLEGGYQETQYF
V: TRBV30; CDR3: CALGWGGATEAFF
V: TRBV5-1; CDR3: CASSFSSGRDEQFF
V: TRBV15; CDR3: CATSRDGGEQYF
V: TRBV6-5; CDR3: CASIQRIGTEAFF
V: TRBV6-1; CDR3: CASTWSADTQYF
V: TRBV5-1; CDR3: CASSLATGIGSPLHF
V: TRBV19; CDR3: CASSSLAGSYEQYF
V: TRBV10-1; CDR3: CASTSGTSGNTIYF
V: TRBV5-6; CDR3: CASSLQDPGNTIYF
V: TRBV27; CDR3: CASSFWAGRTHNEQFF
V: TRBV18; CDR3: CASSPVGVTNTGELFF
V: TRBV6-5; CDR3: CASSRTGVNAEAFF
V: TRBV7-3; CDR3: CASSWTGGGTEAFF
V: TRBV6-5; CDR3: CASSLRAGGEQHF
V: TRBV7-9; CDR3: CASSLSRDRGTDTQYF
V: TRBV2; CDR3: CASSIGQAYEQYF
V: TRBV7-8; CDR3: CASSLFLSGSGSYEQYF
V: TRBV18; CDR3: CASSPPGQGTGYTF
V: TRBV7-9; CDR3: CASSQTDTQYF
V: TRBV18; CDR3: CASSPDTQGTLRNEQFF
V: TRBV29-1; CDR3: CSVATEHSNQPQHF
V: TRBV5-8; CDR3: CASSLRQHYSYEQYF
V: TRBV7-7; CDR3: CASSLGLAGTDTQYF
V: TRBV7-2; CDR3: CASSLGVGISGNTIYF
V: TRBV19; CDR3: CASSVGQGGQPQHF
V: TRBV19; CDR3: CASSIRPVNRDSYNSPLHF
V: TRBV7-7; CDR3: CASSLLGNEKLFF
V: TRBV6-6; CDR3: CASRHEGNTYEQYF
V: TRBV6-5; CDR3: CASRDSANYEQYF
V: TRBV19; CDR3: CASSIGGKAGYTF
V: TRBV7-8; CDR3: CASSLAAGSSYEQYF
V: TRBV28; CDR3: CASSLRGATGELFF
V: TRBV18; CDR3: CASSPLGQPGYGYTF
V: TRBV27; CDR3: CASSLDRLNSPLHF
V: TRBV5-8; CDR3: CASSASSSYNSPLHF
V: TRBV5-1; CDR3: CASSSKGDEQFF
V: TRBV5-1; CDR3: CASSLEGALFADTQYF
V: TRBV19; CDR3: CASSPPATSGYTF
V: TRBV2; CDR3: CASSSGGTDTQYF
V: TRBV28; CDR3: CASSLGGTLHF
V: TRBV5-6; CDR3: CASSSSWVSPLHF
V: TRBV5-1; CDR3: CASSLFTKTWNEQFF
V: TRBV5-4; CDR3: CASSPATAPSQKLFF
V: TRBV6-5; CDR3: CASSYMPSTDTQYF
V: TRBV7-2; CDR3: CASRLLGTYEQYF
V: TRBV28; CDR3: CASSLEQFGEQYF
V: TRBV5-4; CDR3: CASSPGRQTNSPLHF
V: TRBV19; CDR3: CASQRTARNSPLHF
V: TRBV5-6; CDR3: CASTIFVGVGNTIYF
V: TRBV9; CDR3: CASSVGWTGGGYGYTF
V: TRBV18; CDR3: CASSPSLTTGLEKLFF
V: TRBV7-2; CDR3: CASSPPGVHRGELFF
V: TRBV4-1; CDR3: CASSQGDSNNSPLHF
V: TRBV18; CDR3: CASSLGTGTYEQYF
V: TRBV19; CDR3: CASSLSDTQYF
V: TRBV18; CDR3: CASSPSSASGGSGANVLTF